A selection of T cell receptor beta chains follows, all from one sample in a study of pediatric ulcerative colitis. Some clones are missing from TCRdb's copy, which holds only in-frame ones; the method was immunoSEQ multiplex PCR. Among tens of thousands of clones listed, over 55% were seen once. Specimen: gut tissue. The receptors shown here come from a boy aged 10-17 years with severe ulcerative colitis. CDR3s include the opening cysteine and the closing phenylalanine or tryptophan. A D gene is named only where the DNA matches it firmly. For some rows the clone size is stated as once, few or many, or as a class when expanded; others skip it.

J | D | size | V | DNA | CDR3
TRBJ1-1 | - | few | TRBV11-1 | TGTGCCAGCAGCTTAGTGCCGAGGGTTTCTGAAGCTTTCTTT | CASSLVPRVSEAFF
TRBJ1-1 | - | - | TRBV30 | TGTGCCTGGAGTGCAGGGTACGGCACTGAAGCTTTCTTT | CAWSAGYGTEAFF
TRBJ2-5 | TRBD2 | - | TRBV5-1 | TGCGCCAGCAGCTTGGAACTAGCGGGAGCAGAGACCCAGTACTTC | CASSLELAGAETQYF
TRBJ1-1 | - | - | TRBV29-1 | TGCAGCGTCAGACAGGTGGGAACTGAAGCTTTCTTT | CSVRQVGTEAFF
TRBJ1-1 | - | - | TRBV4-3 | TGCGCCAGCAGCCAAGATGCGGCCTCCACTGAAGCTTTCTTT | CASSQDAASTEAFF
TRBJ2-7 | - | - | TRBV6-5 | TGTGCCAGCAGTTACGGTCTATACGAGCAGTACTTC | CASSYGLYEQYF
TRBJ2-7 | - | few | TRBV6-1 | TGTGCCAGCAGGGCCTTCTCCTACGAGCAGTACTTC | CASRAFSYEQYF
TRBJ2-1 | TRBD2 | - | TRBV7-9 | TGTGCCAGCAGCCCCCCCGGGGGGGAGTTGGGTGAGCAGTTCTTC | CASSPPGGELGEQFF
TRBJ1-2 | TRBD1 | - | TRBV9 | TGTGCCAGCAGCGTAGGCGCCGGTCGGACAGGGGGCAACTATGGCTACACCTTC | CASSVGAGRTGGNYGYTF
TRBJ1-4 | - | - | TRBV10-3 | TGTGCCATCTCCGGGACCTTGGACGAAAAACTGTTTTTT | CAISGTLDEKLFF
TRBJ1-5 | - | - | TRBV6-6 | TGTGCCACCTCGGACTCTTCAAGCAATCAGCCCCAGCATTTT | CATSDSSSNQPQHF
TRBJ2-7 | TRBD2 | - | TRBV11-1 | TGTGCCAGCAGCTCCCGAAACGCACTAGCGGGAGGTGAGCAGTACTTC | CASSSRNALAGGEQYF
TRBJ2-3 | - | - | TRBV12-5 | TGTGCTAGTGGTTTCTCTAACATCAAAGATACGCAGTATTTT | CASGFSNIKDTQYF
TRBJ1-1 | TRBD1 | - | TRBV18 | TGTGCCAGCTCACCGTCACAGGACAGGGTGGACACTGAAGCTTTCTTT | CASSPSQDRVDTEAFF
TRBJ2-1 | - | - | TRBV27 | TGTGCCAGCAGTTTAAGCAGCTACAATGAGCAGTTCTTC | CASSLSSYNEQFF
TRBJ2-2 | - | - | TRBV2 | TGTGCCAGCCTACGGACAGAACACACCGGGGAGCTGTTTTTT | CASLRTEHTGELFF
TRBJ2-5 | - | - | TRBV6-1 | TGTGCCAGCAGTCCGAGACAAGAGACCCAGTACTTC | CASSPRQETQYF
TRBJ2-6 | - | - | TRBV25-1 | TGTGCCAGCAGTGAGCCAGGGGGGGCCAACGTCCTGACTTTC | CASSEPGGANVLTF
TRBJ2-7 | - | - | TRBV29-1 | TGCAGCGTTAGGACAACCTACGAGCAGTACTTC | CSVRTTYEQYF
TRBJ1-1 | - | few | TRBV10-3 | TGTGCCATCAGTGAGTCTCCAGGGAGGGACACTGAAGCTTTCTTT | CAISESPGRDTEAFF
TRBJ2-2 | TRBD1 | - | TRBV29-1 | TGCAGCGTTGAAACCCGGACAGGGGCGAACACCGGGGAGCTGTTTTTT | CSVETRTGANTGELFF
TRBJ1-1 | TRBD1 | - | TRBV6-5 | TGTGCCAGCAGTCCCGGGACAGGGTTTTTGTCTGAAGCTTTCTTT | CASSPGTGFLSEAFF
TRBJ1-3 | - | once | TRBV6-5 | TGTGCCAGTCGAGGGCACTCTGGAAACACCATATATTTT | CASRGHSGNTIYF
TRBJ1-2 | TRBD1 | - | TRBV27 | TGTGCCAGCAGTTTAGGACAGGGCCCTCATGGCTACACCTTC | CASSLGQGPHGYTF
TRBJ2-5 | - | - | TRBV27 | TGTGCCAGCAGCCGCGACCCAAGAGTGACCCAGTACTTC | CASSRDPRVTQYF
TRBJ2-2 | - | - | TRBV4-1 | TGCGCCAGCAGCCAGGGTACTTACACCGGGGAGCTGTTTTTT | CASSQGTYTGELFF
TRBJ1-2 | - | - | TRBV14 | TGTGCCAGCAGCCAACAGGGGATCTATGGCTACACCTTC | CASSQQGIYGYTF
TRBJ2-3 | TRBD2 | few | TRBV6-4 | TGTGCCAGCAGTGACTCAGCGGGAGGGCCAGATACGCAGTATTTT | CASSDSAGGPDTQYF
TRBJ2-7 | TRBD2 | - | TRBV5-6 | TGTGCCAGCAGCCTAACTAGCGGGAGGACATCCTACGAGCAGTACTTC | CASSLTSGRTSYEQYF